These 19 T cell receptor beta chains originate from one sample sequenced in a study of T-cell memory formation after mild COVID-19. TCRdb analysed the 5' RACE reads with MiXCR anew, one entry per CDR3 protein. The profile covers a few hundred thousand distinct CDR3 sequences, with approximately 23% appearing a single time and approximately 12% taken by the ten largest. The sample comprised PBMCs or a T cell subset sorted from them (not recorded which). The receptors originated from an adult woman who had mild COVID-19 (a few samples of this study predate the infection). Cell type and time point are not known.

The rearrangement uses TRBV3-1 and TRBJ2-7; 9 bases are a match to TRBD1. The CDR3 runs to 15 residues. V lost 0 bases and J lost 4; bases outside the gene matches: 4. CDR1 LGHDT and CDR2 YNNKEL come from the germline V gene (reference sequence). In DNA form, the CDR3 reads TGTGCCAGCAGCCAAGAGTGGGACAGGGAATACGAGCAGTACTTC. Protein: CASSQEWDREYEQYF.

This clonotype was seen more than once but under ten times. The chain carries TRBV19 and TRBJ2-5; possible D gene TRBD2, 6 bases. The V gene's germline CDR1 is LNHDA and CDR2 SQIVND (reference sequence). Trimming took off 5 bases at V and 0 bases at J, with 13 bases between the two ends. The CDR3 length is 15 residues. CDR3 in amino acids: CASSHRDWYQETQYF. The CDR3 DNA follows: TGTGCCAGTAGTCACCGGGACTGGTACCAAGAGACCCAGTACTTC.

This clonotype appeared a single time. V usage is TRBV12-3 or TRBV12-4 and J usage is TRBJ1-1, with D possibly matching TRBD1 (5 bases). The V end lost 3 bases, the J end lost 1 base, and 24 bases lay between the germline ends. The CDR3 covers 19 residues. Here the CDR3 reads CASSFLVLVGGTANTEAFF. In DNA, the CDR3 is TGTGCCAGCAGTTTTCTAGTTTTGGTTGGAGGGACGGCGAACACTGAAGCTTTCTTT.

V and J are TRBV7-9 and TRBJ2-2; no clear D gene. The V end was cut by 0 bases, the J end by 0 bases, with 11 bases between. The CDR3 covers 17 residues. Germline V gene sequence: CDR1 SEHNR, CDR2 FQNEAQ (reference sequence). CDR3 coding DNA: TGTGCCAGCAGCTTAGCGTGGCGTCAGCCGAACACCGGGGAGCTGTTTTTT. The encoded protein is CASSLAWRQPNTGELFF.

V and J are TRBV5-6 and TRBJ2-7, with D unresolved. CDR3 length: 12 residues. With 5 bases removed from V and 4 bases from J, the gap between germline ends came to 10 bases. Germline lookup yields CDR1 SGHDT and CDR2 YYEEEE. The CDR3 spells CASRYREYEQYF. CDR3 nucleotide sequence: TGTGCCAGCAGATACAGAGAATACGAGCAGTACTTC.

This clonotype came up once. V gene TRBV2 combines with J gene TRBJ2-4; D possibly uses TRBD1 or TRBD2 (6 bases each). V gave up 3 bases and J gave up 5 bases, with 14 bases separating them. Germline CDR1 reads SNHLY; CDR2 reads FYNNEI. The length of the CDR3 is 15 residues. The chain's CDR3 is CASSEEGEIENIQYF. In DNA, the CDR3 is TGTGCCAGCAGTGAGGAGGGGGAGATCGAAAACATTCAGTACTTC.

The V call is TRBV21-1, the J call TRBJ2-2; the table assigns TRBD2, which was not confirmed against the DNA. TRBV21-1 constitutes a pseudogene. This CDR3 has 20 residues. The CDR3 is CASSEGLAGEDGRVIGELFF. The CDR3 nucleotides are TGTGCCAGCAGCGAAGGACTAGCGGGAGAGGACGGTCGGGTGATCGGGGAGCTGTTTTTT.

The V gene is TRBV3-1, the J gene TRBJ2-5; D might be TRBD2 (6 bases). The CDR3 contains 14 residues. V lost 0 bases, J lost 3 bases, and 8 bases lay in between. From germline, CDR1 is LGHDT and CDR2 YNNKEL (reference sequence). CDR3: CASSQDWGEETQYF. The CDR3, as DNA: TGTGCCAGCAGCCAAGATTGGGGGGAAGAGACCCAGTACTTC.

The V call is TRBV30, the J call TRBJ1-5, with a weak D call TRBD1 (6 bases). The CDR3 runs 13 residues. Germline CDR1 GTSNPN, CDR2 SVGIG (reference sequence). V was clipped by 0 bases and J by 4 bases, with 7 bases between them. The CDR3 is CAWSVTGNQPQHF. The CDR3, as DNA: TGTGCCTGGAGTGTGACAGGTAATCAGCCCCAGCATTTT.

This clonotype was detected only a few times. The chain uses TRBV5-1 and TRBJ2-7, with D perhaps TRBD2 (5 bases). The CDR3 runs 15 residues. The germline CDR1 and CDR2 sequences are SGHRS and YFSETQ. Trimming took 2 bases from V and 3 from J, leaving 15 bases between them. CDR3 region: CASSLRVNGDYEQYF. For the CDR3, the DNA is TGCGCCAGCAGCTTACGAGTAAACGGGGACTACGAGCAGTACTTC.

This clonotype was counted only a few times. The chain is built from TRBV29-1 and TRBJ2-7, with D possibly called TRBD1 or TRBD2 (5 bases each). Germline V lookup: CDR1 SQVTM, CDR2 ANQGSEA. The ends were cut back, 5 bases at V and 2 bases at J, with 16 bases in the middle. The CDR3 totals 14 residues. For the CDR3, the DNA is TGCAGCGTTTCCGGGGCCGCCTCTCCCTACGAGCAGTACTTC. It yields the protein CSVSGAASPYEQYF.

V is TRBV19 and J is TRBJ2-1; possible D gene TRBD2, 6 bases. Germline assignment: CDR1 LNHDA and CDR2 SQIVND (reference sequence). Trimming pared 3 bases from V and 9 bases from J, leaving 15 bases between. The CDR3 length is 14 residues. CDR3 nucleotide sequence: TGTGCCAGTAGTATTGGGGCGGGATTTCGTGAGCAGTTCTTC. It yields the protein CASSIGAGFREQFF.

The chain carries TRBV29-1 and TRBJ2-5; 8 bases match TRBD2. Germline V CDR1 and CDR2: SQVTM, ANQGSEA. After removal of 6 bases from V and 2 bases from J, the junction contained 5 bases not matched to a gene. CDR3 length: 13 amino acids. CDR3: CSVAGAGQETQYF. CDR3 in DNA: TGCAGCGTAGCGGGAGCCGGGCAAGAGACCCAGTACTTC.

The CDR3 loop reads CASRAFFSAYNEQFF. The CDR3 coding sequence is TGCGCCAGCAGAGCCTTCTTCAGTGCCTACAATGAGCAGTTCTTC. The chain recombines TRBV5-1 with TRBJ2-1; D unclear. V was shortened by 5 bases and J by 2 bases, with 14 bases between the two germline ends. Germline values: CDR1 SGHRS, CDR2 YFSETQ. This CDR3 contains 15 residues.

The chain combines TRBV12-3 or TRBV12-4 with TRBJ2-1; D perhaps matches TRBD2 (5 bases). Trimming removed 8 bases from V and 6 bases from J, with 11 bases in between. CDR3 length: 12 residues. The CDR3 spells CASARGSNEQFF. The CDR3, as DNA: TGTGCCAGCGCAAGAGGGAGCAATGAGCAGTTCTTC.

This clonotype is a singleton in its sample. The chain uses TRBV3-1 and TRBJ1-2; TRBD1 is a possible D gene (5 bases). The CDR3 has 15 amino acids. V gave up 0 bases and J gave up 7 bases, with 15 bases separating them. Germline V gene lookup returns CDR1 LGHDT and CDR2 YNNKEL (reference sequence). CDR3 region: CASSQDYRTILGYTF. For the CDR3, the DNA is TGTGCCAGCAGCCAAGATTACAGGACAATACTTGGCTACACCTTC.

This clonotype was observed a handful of times. The chain carries TRBV5-1 and TRBJ2-7; the match to TRBD1 covers 8 bases. The CDR3 totals 13 residues. CDR1 is SGHRS and CDR2 is YFSETQ in the germline V gene. V dropped 7 bases and J dropped 8; count of bases not matched to a gene: 11. CDR3 residues: CASHPGTGDKQYF. In nucleotides, the CDR3 is TGCGCCAGCCACCCGGGGACAGGAGATAAGCAGTACTTC. The complete variable domain, with remaining parts taken from reference TRBV5-1 and TRBJ2-7, reads KAGVTQTPRYLIKTRGQQVTLSCSPISGHRSVSWYQQTPGQGLQFLFEYFSETQRNKGNFPGRFSGRQFSNSRSEMNVSTLELGDSALYLCASHPGTGDKQYFGPGTRLTVT.

This clonotype has more than one count but fewer than ten. The chain is built from TRBV4-3 and TRBJ2-1, with 12 nucleotides matching TRBD2. Germline CDR1 and CDR2: LGHNA and YSLEER. V gave up 5 bases and J gave up 6 bases; unmatched junction bases: 14. The CDR3 loop spans 18 amino acids. CDR3 sequence: CASSDETLAGGPINEQFF. The CDR3, as DNA: TGCGCCAGCAGCGACGAGACACTAGCGGGAGGCCCAATCAATGAGCAGTTCTTC.

The chain recombines TRBV27 with TRBJ2-1; D possibly corresponds to TRBD2 (6 bases). The V gene's germline CDR1 is MNHEY and CDR2 SMNVEV (reference sequence). Trimming stripped 9 bases from V and 12 bases from J, with 18 bases between. The CDR3 covers 12 residues. The CDR3 region is CARPGRSGRQFF. Written as DNA, the CDR3 is TGTGCCAGACCCGGAAGGAGCGGGCGGCAGTTCTTC.